The subject of this entry is one T cell receptor beta chain. Its antigen is not known. The data are from a study of OX40 agonist ivuxolimab in advanced cancers. Study outcomes and limitations: Antigen specificity of clonally expanded peripheral T cells was not established. Relative to CD4+ cells, CD8+ T cells on average had more expanded clones. Some patients who did not respond also had low normalized T-cell clonal expansion.

The investigators sampled blood at baseline, at cycle 4 day 1, and at cycle 7 day 1. The repertoire was sequenced with immunoSEQ multiplex PCR; TCRdb's copy has only in-frame clones and lacks some. The table records some 59,000 clones, approximately 86% of them present only once. Trimming removed 3 bases at V and 3 bases at J, with 13 bases between. CDR3 length: 15 residues. The germline V gene has CDR1 MDHEN and CDR2 SYDVKM. V and J are TRBV28 and TRBJ2-3; D perhaps matches TRBD1 (6 bases). The specimen comprised CD4+ or CD8+ T cells sorted from blood, sampled in a trial of the OX40 agonist ivuxolimab. The receptor's source is an adult with an advanced solid tumor such as melanoma, head and neck, liver or kidney cancer. The CDR3 sequence: CASSFGGGWTDTQYF. The CDR3 DNA follows: TGTGCCAGCAGTTTTGGGGGCGGGTGGACAGATACGCAGTATTTT.